Following are 3 T cell receptor beta chains from one sample sequenced in a study of OX40 agonist ivuxolimab in advanced cancers. Libraries were prepared by immunoSEQ multiplex PCR; TCRdb keeps only in-frame clonotypes and omits some of them. The sample shows about 96,000 clones, 90% of them seen only once. The source was CD4+ or CD8+ T cells sorted from blood, collected in a trial of the OX40 agonist ivuxolimab. Source of these receptors: an adult with an advanced solid tumor such as melanoma, head and neck, liver or kidney cancer.

The V call is TRBV4-1, the J call TRBJ1-2, with D maybe TRBD1 (6 bases). The CDR3 extends over 14 amino acids. Germline V CDR1 and CDR2: MGHRA, YSYEKL. The V and J ends lost 1 base and 3 bases respectively, with 9 bases between them. CDR3 sequence: CASSQGGGDYGYTF. The CDR3 coding sequence is TGCGCCAGCAGCCAAGGGGGGGGCGACTATGGCTACACCTTC.

The chain combines TRBV30 with TRBJ1-2; a possible D gene is TRBD1 (5 bases). V lost 3 bases, J lost 4 bases, and 12 bases lay in between. Germline loops: CDR1 GTSNPN, CDR2 SVGIG (reference sequence). CDR3 size: 13 residues. In nucleotides, the CDR3 is TGTGCCTGGAGGTTCCAGGGAGGCTATGGCTACACCTTC. Protein: CAWRFQGGYGYTF. Filled out from reference TRBV30 and TRBJ1-2, the complete variable domain reads SQTIHQWPATLVQPVGSPLSLECTVEGTSNPNLYWYRQAAGRGLQLLFYSVGIGQISSEVPQNLSASRPQDRQFILSSKKLLLSDSGFYLCAWRFQGGYGYTFGSGTRLTVV.

The chain is built from TRBV5-4 and TRBJ1-3, with D possibly being TRBD1 (5 bases). V was shortened by 2 bases and J by 4 bases, with 13 bases between the two germline ends. Germline CDR1 reads SGHNT; CDR2 reads YYREEE (reference sequence). The CDR3 is 15 residues long. Here the CDR3 DNA reads TGTGCCAGCAGCTTCGACCGGGGCATCGGAAACACCATATATTTT. The encoded protein is CASSFDRGIGNTIYF. Combining the CDR3 with reference TRBV5-4 and TRBJ1-3 gives the whole variable domain ETGVTQSPTHLIKTRGQQVTLRCSSQSGHNTVSWYQQALGQGPQFIFQYYREEENGRGNFPPRFSGLQFPNYSSELNVNALELDDSALYLCASSFDRGIGNTIYFGEGSWLTVV.